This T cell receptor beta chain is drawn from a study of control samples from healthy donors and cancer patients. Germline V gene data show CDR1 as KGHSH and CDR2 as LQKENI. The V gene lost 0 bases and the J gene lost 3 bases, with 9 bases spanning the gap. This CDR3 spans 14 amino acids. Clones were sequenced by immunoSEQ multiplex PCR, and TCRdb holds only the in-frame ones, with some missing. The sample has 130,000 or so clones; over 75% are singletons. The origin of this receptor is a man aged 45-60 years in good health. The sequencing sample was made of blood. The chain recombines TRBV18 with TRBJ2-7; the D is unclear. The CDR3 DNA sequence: TGTGCCAGCTCACCACCCAGACTCGTCTACGAGCAGTACTTC. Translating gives CASSPPRLVYEQYF.